What follows are 22 T cell receptor beta chains derived from one specimen sequenced in a study of cytomegalovirus exposure and HLA in healthy donors (dated by TCRdb to the late 2010s). The library was generated by the immunoSEQ multiplex PCR assay. The table comes from immuneACCESS by way of TCRdb, which keeps in-frame sequences with V and J called. Part of the clones is missing from these tables; in studies checked, under half for an unresolved V gene and the rest for unknown reasons. Here the sample has tens of thousands of clones; approximately 95% occur a single time. The leading ten clones occupy approximately 3.3% of the sample. The material sequenced was PBMCs. These receptors all stem from a young man in good health and CMV-seronegative.

The chain carries TRBV7-8 and TRBJ2-7; TRBD1 matches at 9 bases. V lost 1 base and J lost 2; bases outside the gene matches: 6. The CDR3 runs to 16 residues. Germline CDR1 and CDR2: SGHVS and FQNEAQ. This CDR3 is CASSLEPGQGTYEQYF. The DNA of the CDR3 is TGTGCCAGCAGCTTAGAGCCGGGACAGGGCACCTACGAGCAGTACTTC.

V gene TRBV28 combines with J gene TRBJ1-5; D is unclear. V lost 5 bases and J 3 bases, leaving 11 bases between the germline ends. The CDR3 spans 14 residues. From germline, CDR1 is MDHEN and CDR2 SYDVKM. The CDR3 region is CASSIYSYNQPQHF. In DNA form, the CDR3 reads TGTGCCAGCAGTATATACAGCTACAATCAGCCCCAGCATTTT.

The J gene is TRBJ2-1, the V gene TRBV5-1, with a weak D call TRBD2 (5 bases). The CDR3 totals 15 residues. Trimming removed 0 bases at V and 0 bases at J, with 7 bases between. Germline assignment: CDR1 SGHRS and CDR2 YFSETQ. DNA for the CDR3: TGCGCCAGCAGCTTGGCTGAGGGCTCCTACAATGAGCAGTTCTTC. Translated: CASSLAEGSYNEQFF.

J is TRBJ1-2 and V is TRBV6-5, with D possibly TRBD1 on 6 matching bases. Trimming took off 6 bases at V and 7 bases at J, with 18 bases between the two ends. The CDR3 has 14 residues. The germline V gene has CDR1 MNHEY and CDR2 SVGAGI. The CDR3 bases are TGTGCCAGCAGCACCACAGGGACGGTTCCTGGCTACACCTTC. Amino acid sequence: CASSTTGTVPGYTF.

V and J are TRBV19 and TRBJ2-7; D possibly corresponds to TRBD2 (5 bases). Germline V gene data show CDR1 as LNHDA and CDR2 as SQIVND (reference sequence). This CDR3 comprises 14 residues. Trimming removed 4 bases at V and 6 bases at J, with 16 bases between. CDR3 bases: TGTGCCAGTAGTAATAGAGGGAGTCTTTTCGAGCAGTACTTC. Translated: CASSNRGSLFEQYF.

The rearrangement uses TRBV27 and TRBJ2-4; D is unresolved. V lost 4 bases to trimming and J lost 0 bases, with 10 bases between them. From germline, CDR1 is MNHEY and CDR2 SMNVEV (reference sequence). The CDR3 has 15 amino acids. The CDR3 reads CASSSPSLAKNIQYF. As DNA, the CDR3 is TGTGCCAGCAGTTCTCCTTCCCTAGCCAAAAACATTCAGTACTTC.

This clone occurred a few times. This chain links TRBV25-1 with TRBJ1-2, with D possibly TRBD1 on 6 matching bases. V was pared by 2 bases and J by 5 bases, with 9 bases between. This CDR3 comprises 13 residues. CDR1 and CDR2 (germline): MGHDK, SYGVNS. The CDR3 nucleotides are TGTGCCAGCAGTGAAGGACAGTCATATGGCTACACCTTC. Encoded protein: CASSEGQSYGYTF.

The chain combines TRBV27 with TRBJ2-1; TRBD1 matches at 7 bases. J gave up 3 bases and V 1 base, and 6 bases lay outside the gene matches. Germline assignment: CDR1 MNHEY and CDR2 SMNVEV (reference sequence). The CDR3 is 16 amino acids. The CDR3: CASSLFFGQDYNEQFF. The CDR3 DNA follows: TGTGCCAGCAGTTTATTTTTCGGACAGGACTACAATGAGCAGTTCTTC.

V and J are TRBV2 and TRBJ2-7; 7 positions match TRBD1. Trimming cost V 0 bases and J 6 bases; bases outside gene matches: 11. Germline values: CDR1 SNHLY, CDR2 FYNNEI. CDR3 length: 16 amino acids. CDR3 in amino acids: CASSEAHEGASGEQYF. The CDR3 coding sequence is TGTGCCAGCAGTGAAGCGCATGAGGGGGCCTCGGGCGAGCAGTACTTC.

The rearrangement uses TRBV30 and TRBJ1-1, with TRBD1 as a possible D gene (5 bases). The V gene lost 2 bases and the J gene lost 11 bases, with 21 bases spanning the gap. Germline lookup yields CDR1 GTSNPN and CDR2 SVGIG (reference sequence). There are 14 residues in the CDR3. The CDR3 nucleotides read TGTGCCTGGAGTCTACGAGGAGGGGTTCCTTACGCTTTCTTT. It specifies CAWSLRGGVPYAFF.

As concerns this clone: At one of its ends the junction is not consistent with the germline gene, which may arise from a read error. The V and J genes are TRBV7-7 and TRBJ2-5; 7 bases are shared with TRBD1. Looked up from germline, CDR1 is SSHAT and CDR2 is FNYEAQ (reference sequence). The CDR3 length is 15 residues. The CDR3 protein is CASSLSGDSQETQYF. The CDR3 nucleotides are TGTGCTAGCAGCTTATCCGGGGACAGCCAAGAGACCCAGTACTTC.

The V call is TRBV27, the J call TRBJ1-2, with D maybe TRBD1 (6 bases). Germline assignment: CDR1 MNHEY and CDR2 SMNVEV (reference sequence). The CDR3 runs to 15 residues. The V end was cut by 7 bases, the J end by 8 bases, with 23 bases between. In DNA form, the CDR3 reads TGTGCCAGCACCAAAAGGGTAGGGGGTGGAGGCGGCTACACCTTC. Its protein product is CASTKRVGGGGGYTF.

The rearrangement joins TRBV27 to TRBJ2-6; D is undetermined. V lost 2 bases and J 2 bases, leaving 10 bases between the germline ends. Germline assignment: CDR1 MNHEY and CDR2 SMNVEV (reference sequence). The CDR3 consists of 16 residues. The DNA of the CDR3 is TGTGCCAGCAGTTTACCCCCCCGGGCTGGGGCCAACGTCCTGACTTTC. Translating it yields CASSLPPRAGANVLTF. Combining the CDR3 with reference TRBV27 and TRBJ2-6 gives the whole variable domain EAQVTQNPRYLITVTGKKLTVTCSQNMNHEYMSWYRQDPGLGLRQIYYSMNVEVTDKGDVPEGYKVSRKEKRNFPLILESPSPNQTSLYFCASSLPPRAGANVLTFGAGSRLTVL.

The rearrangement links TRBV20-1 to TRBJ2-1; D is unclear. Germline V gives CDR1 DFQATT, CDR2 SNEGSKA (reference sequence). The CDR3 covers 11 residues. The V end was cut by 7 bases, the J end by 2 bases, with 6 bases between. CDR3 residues: CSGRAYNEQFF. CDR3 coding DNA: TGCAGTGGCCGGGCCTACAATGAGCAGTTCTTC.

This chain links TRBV2 with TRBJ1-3; no clear D gene. This CDR3 is built from 15 residues. Deletions cut 3 bases from V and 1 base from J, with 10 bases between. Germline CDR1 SNHLY, CDR2 FYNNEI. CDR3 loop: CASSDTAHSGNTIYF. CDR3 in DNA: TGTGCCAGCAGTGATACTGCTCATTCTGGAAACACCATATATTTT.

This chain connects TRBV30 to TRBJ1-2; D call uncertain. V was clipped by 2 bases and J by 8 bases, with 12 bases between them. The germline gives CDR1 GTSNPN, CDR2 SVGIG (reference sequence). CDR3 length: 12 amino acids. This CDR3 is CAWSTRGGGYTF. CDR3 nucleotide sequence: TGTGCCTGGAGTACCCGGGGAGGAGGCTACACCTTC.

The chain carries TRBV6-1 and TRBJ1-4, with a tentative D call TRBD1 (6 bases). CDR1 is MNHNS, CDR2 SASEGT, per germline. V was cut by 2 bases and J by 3 bases, with 13 bases left in between. CDR3 length: 16 amino acids. The CDR3, as DNA: TGTGCCAGCAGTGAAACAGGGAAGGCGGCTAATGAAAAACTGTTTTTT. It specifies CASSETGKAANEKLFF.

The sample holds one count of this clone. CDR3 bases: TGTGCCAGCAGCTCCTCCAGGGAGGGAAACTACACCTTC. This codes for CASSSSREGNYTF. The V call is TRBV5-6, the J call TRBJ1-2; D possibly corresponds to TRBD1 (5 bases). This CDR3 has 13 residues. Germline CDR1 SGHDT, CDR2 YYEEEE. The germline V and J ends were trimmed by 3 bases and 10 bases, with 16 bases remaining between them.

The rearrangement joins TRBV5-1 to TRBJ1-1; D is possibly TRBD1 (6 bases). CDR3 length: 14 residues. The germline V gene encodes CDR1 SGHRS and CDR2 YFSETQ. The ends were cut back, 7 bases at V and 2 bases at J, with 15 bases in the middle. As DNA, the CDR3 is TGCGCCAGCGGTCCAGGGGATACCAACACTGAAGCTTTCTTT. Its protein is CASGPGDTNTEAFF.

This CDR3 reads CASSQDQYGGDDEQFF. In DNA form, the CDR3 reads TGCGCCAGCAGCCAAGACCAATACGGGGGGGACGATGAGCAGTTCTTC. The chain carries TRBV4-3 and TRBJ2-1; 8 bases match TRBD2. V shed 0 bases, J shed 8 bases, and the junction held 9 bases outside the gene matches. CDR1 is LGHNA, CDR2 YSLEER, per germline. The CDR3 sequence is 16 residues long.

The chain recombines TRBV7-3 with TRBJ2-1; D call uncertain. Trimming shortened V by 2 bases and J by 4 bases, and 12 bases separated the two germline ends. Germline V gene lookup returns CDR1 SGHTA and CDR2 FQGTGA. CDR3 size: 15 residues. The DNA of the CDR3 is TGTGCCAGCAGCTTACTTTCCGGCGGTTACAATGAGCAGTTCTTC. Residues: CASSLLSGGYNEQFF.

By proportion, this clone is medium-sized (0.01 to 0.1%). V gene TRBV7-8 combines with J gene TRBJ2-7; perhaps TRBD2 as D (5 bases). V lost 1 base, J lost 3 bases, and 13 bases lay in between. Germline assignment: CDR1 SGHVS and CDR2 FQNEAQ. The CDR3 is made up of 15 amino acids. The CDR3 DNA reads TGTGCCAGCAGCTTAGTTAACCCCGAGGGCTACGAGCAGTACTTC. This codes for CASSLVNPEGYEQYF.